Below, 30 T cell receptor beta chains from the same sample are listed, as sequenced in a study of blood T cell repertoires in COVID-19. Only in-frame clones appear in the TCRdb table, and some are missing; sequencing was by immunoSEQ multiplex PCR. The repertoire holds fewer than 200,000 clones, with around 90% as singletons. The specimen sequenced was peripheral blood. The receptors were sampled from a man aged 60 to 75 with active or convalescent COVID-19.

V and J are TRBV9 and TRBJ2-3; 7 bases match TRBD2. The CDR3 is 16 residues long. V lost 4 bases to trimming and J lost 2 bases; unmatched junction nucleotides: 10. The germline V gene has CDR1 SGDLS and CDR2 YYNGEE. The CDR3 sequence: CASSPGNGGNTDTQYF. CDR3 coding DNA: TGTGCCAGCAGCCCAGGGAACGGGGGGAACACAGATACGCAGTATTTT.

This chain links TRBV14 with TRBJ2-2, with D perhaps matching TRBD2 (6 bases). The CDR3 runs to 17 residues. V lost 4 bases and J 0 bases, leaving 15 bases between the germline ends. Germline V CDR1 and CDR2: SGHDN, FVKESK. CDR3 sequence (DNA): TGTGCCAGCAGCCGGGGAATTGGCGGGGCGAACACCGGGGAGCTGTTTTTT. Residues: CASSRGIGGANTGELFF.

The chain has TRBV24-1 and TRBJ1-5; D gene uncertain. The ends were cut back, 6 bases at V and 5 bases at J, with 7 bases in the middle. Germline CDR1 KGHDR, CDR2 SFDVKD. The CDR3 runs to 12 residues. DNA for the CDR3: TGTGCCACCAGTTCCCCGGATCAGCCCCAGCATTTT. Translation gives CATSSPDQPQHF.

This chain uses TRBV27 with TRBJ2-2; 10 bases line up with TRBD1. Per the germline V gene, CDR1 is MNHEY and CDR2 is SMNVEV (reference sequence). J gave up 4 bases and V 1 base, and 3 bases lay outside the gene matches. The CDR3 runs to 16 residues. DNA for the CDR3: TGTGCCAGCAGTTTATGGGGACAGGGGAGCACCGGGGAGCTGTTTTTT. Residues: CASSLWGQGSTGELFF.

The chain couples TRBV2 to TRBJ2-7; 7 bases match TRBD1. V trimming: 3 bases; J trimming: 0 bases; junction bases outside the gene matches: 5. The germline gives CDR1 SNHLY, CDR2 FYNNEI. The length of the CDR3 is 15 residues. CDR3 in DNA: TGTGCCAGCAGTGAGATACAGGGGAGCTCCTACGAGCAGTACTTC. It is translated as CASSEIQGSSYEQYF.

The chain has TRBV5-6 and TRBJ1-2; 8 bases align to TRBD1. The CDR3 sequence is 16 residues long. Trimming took 4 bases from V and 3 from J; bases not matched to a gene: 11. Germline values: CDR1 SGHDT, CDR2 YYEEEE. The CDR3 DNA reads as TGTGCCAGCAGCCCAGTAGGACAGGGCGGGGACTATGGCTACACCTTC. Encoded protein: CASSPVGQGGDYGYTF.

The chain uses TRBV19 and TRBJ1-1; D gene unclear. Germline-derived CDR1 and CDR2 are LNHDA and SQIVND (reference sequence). CDR3 size: 17 residues. Trimming removed 5 bases at V and 1 base at J, with 20 bases between. CDR3 sequence reads: CASSALQLREGNTEAFF. The CDR3 nucleotides are TGTGCCAGTAGTGCTTTACAGCTTCGGGAGGGGAACACTGAAGCTTTCTTT.

The chain couples TRBV6-5 to TRBJ2-1; 9 bases are shared with TRBD2. The CDR3 runs to 15 residues. The germline gives CDR1 MNHEY, CDR2 SVGAGI. V lost 5 bases, J lost 10 bases, and 12 bases stayed unmatched. The CDR3 protein is CASSPSGGLSREQFF. As DNA, the CDR3 is TGTGCCAGCAGTCCCAGCGGGGGGCTCTCGAGAGAGCAGTTCTTC.

The V and J genes are TRBV2 and TRBJ2-3, with TRBD2 identical over 7 bases. The V and J ends lost 8 bases and 1 base, in that order; junction bases with no gene match: 3. This CDR3 is 13 amino acids long. CDR1 and CDR2 from the germline V gene are SNHLY and FYNNEI. CDR3 loop: CASGTIRTDTQYF. Here the CDR3 DNA reads TGTGCCAGCGGGACTATACGCACAGATACGCAGTATTTT.

The chain is built from TRBV2 and TRBJ1-5, with D possibly being TRBD1 (6 bases). The V gene's germline CDR1 is SNHLY and CDR2 FYNNEI. V shed 8 bases and J shed 2 bases, with 10 bases lying between them. This CDR3 is 13 amino acids long. The CDR3 nucleotides are TGTGCCAGCGGGTCAGGGGGCAATCAGCCCCAGCATTTT. Amino acid sequence: CASGSGGNQPQHF.

In its sample, this clone was seen once. The CDR3 region is CASPPQETQYF. The CDR3 nucleotides are TGTGCCAGCCCCCCGCAAGAGACCCAGTACTTC. V gene TRBV6-5 combines with J gene TRBJ2-5; D remains unclear. Germline values: CDR1 MNHEY, CDR2 SVGAGI. The germline V and J ends were trimmed by 8 bases and 2 bases, with 6 bases remaining between them. The CDR3 length is 11 residues.

V usage is TRBV11-3 and J usage is TRBJ1-2, with D possibly matching TRBD1 (5 bases). There are 14 residues in the CDR3. The germline CDR1 and CDR2 sequences are SGHNT and YENEEA. V lost 4 bases to trimming and J lost 5 bases, with 14 bases between them. The CDR3 bases are TGTGCCAGCAGCTCCGGGCCAGGGATGTATGGCTACACCTTC. It specifies CASSSGPGMYGYTF. The variable domain in full, completed from reference TRBV11-3 and TRBJ1-2, reads EAGVVQSPRYKIIEKKQPVAFWCNPISGHNTLYWYLQNLGQGPELLIRYENEEAVDDSQLPKDRFSAERLKGVDSTLKIQPAELGDSAVYLCASSSGPGMYGYTFGSGTRLTVV.

V gene TRBV5-6 combines with J gene TRBJ2-1; 10 positions match TRBD2. This CDR3 is 15 amino acids long. With V trimmed by 0 bases and J by 6 bases, 3 bases remained unmatched. Germline loops: CDR1 SGHDT, CDR2 YYEEEE. The CDR3 here is CASSLGTSGVNEQFF. The CDR3 coding sequence is TGTGCCAGCAGCTTGGGGACTAGCGGCGTCAATGAGCAGTTCTTC.

The J gene is TRBJ1-1, the V gene TRBV14; unclear D gene. V shed 4 bases and J shed 9 bases, with 12 bases lying between them. The germline CDR1 and CDR2 sequences are SGHDN and FVKESK. This CDR3 spans 12 amino acids. CDR3 amino acids: CASSPGSLKAFF. As DNA, the CDR3 is TGTGCCAGCAGCCCGGGGTCTTTGAAAGCTTTCTTT.

This chain links TRBV6-5 with TRBJ2-3; 8 bases are shared with TRBD2. CDR1 and CDR2 (germline): MNHEY, SVGAGI. CDR3 size: 14 residues. Losses at the gene ends were 8 bases for V and 1 base for J; bases not matched to a gene: 5. CDR3 nucleotides: TGTGCCAGCGAAAAGGGACTAGGCACAGATACGCAGTATTTT. Translation gives CASEKGLGTDTQYF.

The chain combines TRBV5-1 with TRBJ1-1; D possibly corresponds to TRBD1 (5 bases). Germline values: CDR1 SGHRS, CDR2 YFSETQ. The CDR3 totals 15 residues. Between the trimmed V and J ends, which lost 0 bases and 1 base, there was a span of 10 bases. In DNA, the CDR3 is TGCGCCAGCAGCTTGGGGTGGGGCAAGAACACTGAAGCTTTCTTT. Protein: CASSLGWGKNTEAFF.

This chain joins TRBV27 and TRBJ1-3; D gene ambiguous. The length of the CDR3 is 13 residues. The V and J ends lost 6 bases and 0 bases respectively, with 6 bases between them. Germline V CDR1 and CDR2: MNHEY, SMNVEV (reference sequence). The CDR3 reads CASRTSSGNTIYF. DNA of the CDR3: TGTGCCAGCAGAACGAGCTCTGGAAACACCATATATTTT.

The chain joins TRBV19 to TRBJ1-2; 7 bases agree with TRBD1. The CDR3 sequence is 16 residues long. Germline trimming cut 4 bases from V and 0 bases from J; bases unmatched to any gene: 8. Per the germline V gene, CDR1 is LNHDA and CDR2 is SQIVND (reference sequence). CDR3 in DNA: TGTGCCAGTAGTAAATTGTCCGGGACAGCTAACTATGGCTACACCTTC. Amino acid sequence: CASSKLSGTANYGYTF.

This clone was observed a single time. V is TRBV4-2 and J is TRBJ2-3; D not certain. Trimming removed 0 bases from V and 4 bases from J, with 8 bases in between. The germline gives CDR1 LGHNA, CDR2 YNFKEQ. The CDR3 extends over 14 amino acids. CDR3 sequence reads: CASSQEWAADTQYF. The CDR3 DNA follows: TGTGCCAGCAGCCAAGAGTGGGCCGCAGATACGCAGTATTTT.

V and J are TRBV27 and TRBJ2-7, with 8 bases aligning to TRBD1. V lost 6 bases and J lost 2; bases outside the gene matches: 9. The CDR3 covers 15 residues. Germline-derived CDR1 and CDR2 are MNHEY and SMNVEV (reference sequence). The CDR3: CASSPQQGAAYEQYF. CDR3 coding DNA: TGTGCCAGCAGCCCCCAGCAGGGGGCGGCCTACGAGCAGTACTTC.

The rearrangement links TRBV6-1 to TRBJ2-3; weak D call: TRBD1 (5 bases). V lost 3 bases, J lost 6 bases, and 13 bases lay in between. The CDR3 length is 14 residues. Germline lookup yields CDR1 MNHNS and CDR2 SASEGT. CDR3 DNA: TGTGCCAGCAGTGATTCCAGGGTAAGGGATACGCAGTATTTT. It yields the protein CASSDSRVRDTQYF.

This chain connects TRBV7-8 to TRBJ1-1; D possibly corresponds to TRBD1 (5 bases). With 5 bases removed from V and 5 bases from J, the gap between germline ends came to 18 bases. The V gene's germline CDR1 is SGHVS and CDR2 FQNEAQ. The CDR3 consists of 15 residues. CDR3 sequence reads: CASSPPAREGTEAFF. CDR3 coding DNA: TGTGCCAGCAGCCCGCCGGCCAGGGAGGGAACTGAAGCTTTCTTT.

The genes are TRBV10-3 and TRBJ2-2, with D tentatively TRBD1 (6 bases). V dropped 0 bases and J dropped 7 bases, with 15 bases sitting between them. Germline V gene data show CDR1 as ENHRY and CDR2 as SYGVKD. This CDR3 has 16 residues. CDR3 DNA sequence: TGTGCCATCAGTGAGTCGATAAGGGGGTCTAGCGGGGAGCTGTTTTTT. Translated, it gives CAISESIRGSSGELFF.

This chain joins TRBV5-1 and TRBJ1-1; D possibly corresponds to TRBD1 (6 bases). Trimming took 2 bases from V and 1 from J, leaving 9 bases between them. This CDR3 contains 14 residues. Germline CDR1 is SGHRS and CDR2 is YFSETQ. In DNA, the CDR3 is TGCGCCAGCAGCTTCGGGACATCGAACACTGAAGCTTTCTTT. It is translated as CASSFGTSNTEAFF.

This chain connects TRBV12-5 to TRBJ1-1; D remains ambiguous. The germline V and J ends were trimmed by 0 bases and 1 base, with 15 bases remaining between them. The germline V gene has CDR1 LGHNT and CDR2 FRNRAP. There are 17 residues in the CDR3. CDR3 region: CASGLVLMGAGNTEAFF. The CDR3 region has the DNA TGTGCTAGTGGTTTGGTATTGATGGGTGCAGGGAACACTGAAGCTTTCTTT.

V usage is TRBV20-1 and J usage is TRBJ1-2, with D uncertain. The CDR3 spans 11 residues. CDR1 and CDR2 from the germline V gene are DFQATT and SNEGSKA (reference sequence). V was clipped by 4 bases and J by 8 bases, with 11 bases between them. CDR3: CSAMRRSGYTF. The CDR3 DNA is TGCAGTGCTATGAGGAGGTCGGGCTACACCTTC.

DNA of the CDR3: TGCGCCAGCAGTGCCTCGGTCCAAGAGACCCAGTACTTC. Translating gives CASSASVQETQYF. The rearrangement joins TRBV10-1 to TRBJ2-5; D unresolved. This CDR3 comprises 13 residues. Germline V gives CDR1 WNHNN, CDR2 SYGVQD (reference sequence). V lost 4 bases to trimming and J lost 1 base, with 7 bases between them.

The rearrangement links TRBV5-1 to TRBJ2-7; tentatively, D is TRBD1 (5 bases). The CDR3 spans 13 residues. Looked up from germline, CDR1 is SGHRS and CDR2 is YFSETQ. The V gene lost 4 bases and the J gene lost 6 bases, with 14 bases spanning the gap. The CDR3 reads CASSHNQGSEQYF. DNA for the CDR3: TGCGCCAGCAGCCATAACCAGGGATCCGAGCAGTACTTC.

V gene TRBV5-1 combines with J gene TRBJ2-3; weak D call: TRBD2 (7 bases). V was shortened by 4 bases and J by 2 bases, with 14 bases between the two germline ends. The CDR3 runs to 15 residues. CDR1 and CDR2 (germline): SGHRS, YFSETQ. The CDR3 here is CASSAGAVNTDTQYF. CDR3 bases: TGCGCCAGCAGCGCGGGGGCCGTTAACACAGATACGCAGTATTTT.

The chain couples TRBV29-1 to TRBJ2-7; 9 nucleotides line up with TRBD1. The CDR3 has 14 amino acids. CDR1 SQVTM and CDR2 ANQGSEA come from the germline V gene. The trim removed 4 bases at V and 2 bases at J, leaving 6 bases unmatched. CDR3: CSVVAGTGPYEQYF. The CDR3 nucleotides read TGCAGCGTTGTGGCCGGGACAGGGCCCTACGAGCAGTACTTC.